This passage covers 22 T cell receptor beta chains from one sample sequenced in a study of beta chain features in type 1 diabetes. Sequencing targeted expressed TCRB transcripts, as all isolated RNA had been reverse transcribed. Data came from immunoSEQ multiplex PCR; TCRdb stores just in-frame clones and leaves some out. The sample shows about 900,000 clones, around a sixth of them seen only once. The sequenced material came from naive CD4+ T cells from blood. The receptors derive from a woman aged 18-30 years in good health.

The rearrangement links TRBV6-1 to TRBJ2-7; TRBD2 aligns across 7 bases. Trimming at V came to 1 base and at J to 6 bases, leaving 6 bases not matched to a gene. CDR1 is MNHNS, CDR2 SASEGT, per germline. This CDR3 region has 14 residues. The CDR3 sequence is CASSEGGLGLEQYF. The CDR3 nucleotides are TGTGCCAGCAGTGAAGGTGGACTAGGTCTCGAGCAGTACTTC.

This clone occurred a few times. The chain is built from TRBV29-1 and TRBJ2-5; maybe TRBD1 (6 bases). The CDR3 totals 12 residues. V was cut by 7 bases and J by 1 base, with 10 bases left in between. CDR1 and CDR2 from the germline V gene are SQVTM and ANQGSEA. The CDR3 DNA follows: TGCAGCGGGAGGACAGCCCAAGAGACCCAGTACTTC. Its protein is CSGRTAQETQYF.

There are a few counts of this clone. J is TRBJ1-5 and V is TRBV18; 8 bases agree with TRBD1. This CDR3 has 14 amino acids. Trimming cost V 6 bases and J 7 bases; bases outside gene matches: 8. The germline gives CDR1 KGHSH, CDR2 LQKENI. The CDR3 coding sequence is TGTGCCAGCTCGTCCGGGACAGGTTTGCAGCCCCAGCATTTT. Residues: CASSSGTGLQPQHF.

This chain uses TRBV5-1 with TRBJ1-4; D not certain. The V gene lost 3 bases and the J gene lost 8 bases, with 14 bases spanning the gap. The CDR3 totals 14 residues. Germline lookup yields CDR1 SGHRS and CDR2 YFSETQ. The CDR3 spells CASSSNDLGEKLFF. CDR3 nucleotide sequence: TGCGCCAGCAGCTCAAATGACCTCGGCGAAAAACTGTTTTTT.

The rearrangement uses TRBV15 and TRBJ2-7, with 10 bases that match TRBD2. Germline CDR1 LNHNV, CDR2 YYDKDF (reference sequence). The CDR3 length is 15 residues. With V trimmed by 3 bases and J by 6 bases, 8 bases remained unmatched. The CDR3 coding sequence is TGTGCCACCAGCAGTGGGCTAGCGGGAGTCCGCGAGCAGTACTTC. This sequence encodes CATSSGLAGVREQYF.

The rearrangement links TRBV6-5 to TRBJ1-1; 9 nucleotides line up with TRBD1. CDR1 and CDR2 from the germline V gene are MNHEY and SVGAGI. The V gene end was trimmed by 6 bases and the J gene end by 5 bases; junction bases not matched to a gene: 10. The length of the CDR3 is 15 residues. CDR3 DNA sequence: TGTGCCAGCAGCAGCGGGGACAGGGCGAGAACTGAAGCTTTCTTT. Its protein product is CASSSGDRARTEAFF.

The rearrangement uses TRBV7-2 and TRBJ2-7; D is unresolved. CDR1 is SGHTA and CDR2 is FQGNSA in the germline V gene. Trimming pared 4 bases from V and 3 bases from J, leaving 10 bases between. The CDR3 consists of 13 residues. CDR3 bases: TGTGCCAGCAGCTCCCCCCGTCGCTACGAGCAGTACTTC. This translates into CASSSPRRYEQYF. The variable domain in full, with the rest retrieved from reference TRBV7-2 and TRBJ2-7, is GAGVSQSPSNKVTEKGKDVELRCDPISGHTALYWYRQSLGQGLEFLIYFQGNSAPDKSGLPSDRFSAERTGGSVSTLTIQRTQQEDSAVYLCASSSPRRYEQYFGPGTRLTVT.

This clone was observed a few times. The chain employs TRBV7-2 and TRBJ2-7, with 7 bases aligning to TRBD1. V shed 0 bases and J 2 bases; nucleotides not matched to a gene: 1. CDR3 length: 14 amino acids. Germline V CDR1 and CDR2: SGHTA, FQGNSA. As DNA, the CDR3 is TGTGCCAGCAGCTTAGCTAGGGGGCCCTACGAGCAGTACTTC. Translating gives CASSLARGPYEQYF.

The chain recombines TRBV7-9 with TRBJ1-1; TRBD1 might be the D (5 bases). Trimming cost V 4 bases and J 1 base, with 16 bases left between them. CDR1 is SEHNR, CDR2 FQNEAQ, per germline (reference sequence). This CDR3 region has 16 residues. The CDR3 nucleotides read TGTGCCAGCAGCTGGGAGGAAGGACAAGGGAACACTGAAGCTTTCTTT. It specifies CASSWEEGQGNTEAFF.

This clone was recorded a few times. The chain recombines TRBV5-4 with TRBJ2-1; perhaps TRBD1 as D (5 bases). The germline CDR1 and CDR2 sequences are SGHNT and YYREEE (reference sequence). With 5 bases removed from V and 4 bases from J, the gap between germline ends came to 10 bases. The CDR3 loop spans 13 amino acids. DNA of the CDR3: TGTGCCAGCAGGAGAGACAGATACAATGAGCAGTTCTTC. Residues: CASRRDRYNEQFF.

V usage is TRBV27 and J usage is TRBJ2-7, with D possibly TRBD2 on 6 matching bases. Germline CDR1 reads MNHEY; CDR2 reads SMNVEV (reference sequence). The CDR3 length is 15 residues. V shed 11 bases and J shed 0 bases, with 20 bases lying between them. The CDR3 sequence is CAGGNGTLYSYEQYF. The CDR3 DNA reads TGTGCCGGGGGAAACGGGACTCTTTACTCCTACGAGCAGTACTTC.

CDR3 DNA sequence: TGTGCCAGCAGTGAATTGGCAGGTAGCACCGGGGAGCTGTTTTTT. Protein sequence: CASSELAGSTGELFF. The V call is TRBV2, the J call TRBJ2-2, with D hard to call. CDR1 and CDR2 (germline): SNHLY, FYNNEI. CDR3 length: 15 residues. Trimming removed 2 bases from V and 4 bases from J, with 11 bases in between.

The rearrangement joins TRBV7-2 to TRBJ1-2; D remains unclear. CDR3 length: 11 amino acids. Trimming took off 9 bases at V and 5 bases at J, with 10 bases between the two ends. The germline CDR1 and CDR2 sequences are SGHTA and FQGNSA. The CDR3 spells CASTSKYGYTF. CDR3 nucleotides: TGTGCCAGTACCTCCAAGTATGGCTACACCTTC.

This clone was seen only a few times. This same CDR3 is encoded by further DNA sequences in the sample. This rearrangement joins TRBV6-5 to TRBJ1-1, with D hard to call. Trimming removed 2 bases at V and 1 base at J, with 8 bases between. CDR1 MNHEY and CDR2 SVGAGI come from the germline V gene. The CDR3 has 14 amino acids. CDR3 protein: CASSYRRENTEAFF. The DNA for the CDR3 is TGTGCCAGCAGTTACCGCAGAGAGAACACTGAAGCTTTCTTT.

V is TRBV9 and J is TRBJ2-2, with 11 bases matching TRBD2. CDR1 is SGDLS, CDR2 YYNGEE, per germline. The V segment lost 4 bases and the J segment 9 bases; nucleotides outside the gene matches: 8. This CDR3 comprises 15 residues. CDR3 residues: CASSFTSGSPRELFF. The CDR3 nucleotides are TGTGCCAGCAGCTTTACTAGCGGGAGCCCCCGGGAGCTGTTTTTT.

The V and J genes are TRBV21-1 and TRBJ2-5; the DNA was not compared with TRBD2, the D call given in the table. TRBV21-1 is shown as a pseudogene. The CDR3 consists of 15 residues. CDR3 protein: CASIKGGGGKETQYF. CDR3 DNA: TGTGCCAGCATTAAAGGGGGAGGGGGTAAAGAGACCCAGTACTTC.

This clone was seen only a few times. V gene TRBV28 combines with J gene TRBJ1-5; 10 bases align to TRBD1. CDR1 and CDR2 (germline): MDHEN, SYDVKM. V gave up 3 bases and J gave up 5 bases; unmatched junction bases: 1. The CDR3 runs to 14 residues. Written as DNA, the CDR3 is TGTGCCAGCAGTTTGGGACAGGGGCATCAGCCCCAGCATTTT. This sequence encodes CASSLGQGHQPQHF.

The genes are TRBV6-6 and TRBJ2-3; no clear D gene. V was clipped by 2 bases and J by 2 bases, with 14 bases between them. In germline, CDR1 is MNHNY, CDR2 SVGAGI (reference sequence). The CDR3 is 16 amino acids. Written as DNA, the CDR3 is TGTGCCAGCAGTTACCCCGAGTGGGGTCTCACAGATACGCAGTATTTT. Protein product: CASSYPEWGLTDTQYF.

This clone was counted only a few times. J is TRBJ1-1 and V is TRBV7-9; D is perhaps TRBD1 (5 bases). From germline, CDR1 is SEHNR and CDR2 FQNEAQ (reference sequence). Trimming took off 5 bases at V and 10 bases at J, with 17 bases between the two ends. The CDR3 has 13 amino acids. This CDR3 is CASSPSPRDVAFF. The CDR3 DNA reads as TGTGCCAGCAGCCCCTCCCCCAGGGATGTAGCTTTCTTT.

This clone has just a few counts. The chain employs TRBV25-1 and TRBJ2-3, with 8 bases lining up with TRBD1. This CDR3 has 16 amino acids. In germline, CDR1 is MGHDK, CDR2 SYGVNS. With 4 bases clipped from V and 3 bases from J, the junction kept 9 bases outside the gene matches. The DNA for the CDR3 is TGTGCCAGCAGTGGGCTACCAGGGGGCGAAACAGATACGCAGTATTTT. Encoded protein: CASSGLPGGETDTQYF.

The chain uses TRBV11-2 and TRBJ2-3; TRBD2 might be the D (5 bases). This CDR3 spans 18 amino acids. V lost 5 bases and J lost 2, with 23 bases in between. CDR1 and CDR2 (germline): SGHAT, FQNNGV. The CDR3 DNA reads as TGTGCCAGCAGCCGAAATACCCCACTAGGCCAGGACACAGATACGCAGTATTTT. This gives the protein CASSRNTPLGQDTDTQYF.

The J gene is TRBJ2-1, the V gene TRBV7-2; D remains ambiguous. V was cut by 4 bases and J by 3 bases, with 10 bases left in between. Germline lookup yields CDR1 SGHTA and CDR2 FQGNSA. CDR3 length: 14 residues. In nucleotides, the CDR3 is TGTGCCAGCAGCTCAAGTTCTAGCTACAATGAGCAGTTCTTC. It encodes CASSSSSSYNEQFF.